This TCR beta chain was documented in a study of T-cell memory formation after mild COVID-19. Study outcomes and limitations: CD4+ clones that contracted lay mainly in CM and EM; CD8+ ones lay in EMRA.

This clonotype has just a few counts. Its target is not known. 5'RACE primed from the constant segment yielded TCR alpha and TCR beta cDNA libraries bearing sample barcodes and UMIs. From the 5' RACE reads, TCRdb called clonotypes with MiXCR, one entry per CDR3 protein. The sample yields approximately 290,000 distinct CDR3 sequences, approximately 15% seen once. This CDR3 has 15 amino acids. V lost 8 bases and J lost 0, with 11 bases in between. The germline V gene has CDR1 MNHEY and CDR2 SVGAGI. The chain joins TRBV6-5 to TRBJ2-6; D is tentatively TRBD1 or TRBD2 (5 bases each). This TCR was sampled from a man aged 18 to 29 who had mild COVID-19 (a few samples of this study predate the infection). Cell type and time point are not known. The sample taken for sequencing was PBMCs or a T cell subset sorted from them (not recorded which). For the CDR3, the DNA is TGTGCCAGCGGGGGTGGACGCTCTGGGGCCAACGTCCTGACTTTC. Amino acid sequence: CASGGGRSGANVLTF.